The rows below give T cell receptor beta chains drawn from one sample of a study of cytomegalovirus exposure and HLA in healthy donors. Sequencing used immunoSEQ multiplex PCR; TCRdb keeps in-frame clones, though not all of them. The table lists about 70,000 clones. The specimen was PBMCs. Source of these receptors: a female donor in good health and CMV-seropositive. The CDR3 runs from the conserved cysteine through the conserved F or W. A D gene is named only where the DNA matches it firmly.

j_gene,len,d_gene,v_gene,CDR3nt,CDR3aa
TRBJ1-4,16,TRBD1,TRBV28,TGTGCCAGCAGTTTTCGCCCGGGACAGGGAGGTGAAAAACTGTTTTTT,CASSFRPGQGGEKLFF
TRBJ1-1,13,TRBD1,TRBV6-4,TGTGCCAGCAGTCCCGGACAGGGAGTTGAAGCTTTCTTT,CASSPGQGVEAFF
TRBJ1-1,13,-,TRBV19,TGTGCCAGTAAATCTACTTCGAACACTGAAGCTTTCTTT,CASKSTSNTEAFF
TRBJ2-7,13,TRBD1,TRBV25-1,TGTGCCAGCAGTGATGGGACAGACTACGAGCAGTACTTC,CASSDGTDYEQYF
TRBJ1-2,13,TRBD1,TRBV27,TGTGCCAGCAGTTTACAGGGGGCTAGTGGCTACACCTTC,CASSLQGASGYTF
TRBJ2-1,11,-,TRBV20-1,TGCAGTGCTAGAACTTACAATGAGCAGTTCTTC,CSARTYNEQFF
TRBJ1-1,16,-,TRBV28,TGTGCCAGCAGAGCCCGCGCCCGACTGAAGAACACTGAAGCTTTCTTT,CASRARARLKNTEAFF
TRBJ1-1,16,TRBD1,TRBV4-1,TGCGCCAGCAGCCAAGGACAGGGGGCGGGTAGCACTGAAGCTTTCTTT,CASSQGQGAGSTEAFF
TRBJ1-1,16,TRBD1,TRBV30,TGTGCCTGGATCTCCAGGACAGGGGTCGGGTCCACTGAAGCTTTCTTT,CAWISRTGVGSTEAFF
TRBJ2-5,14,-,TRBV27,TGTGCCAGCAGTCCCTCCGGGACAATTGAGACCCAGTACTTC,CASSPSGTIETQYF
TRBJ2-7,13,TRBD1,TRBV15,TGTGCCACCAGCTTCGACAGGGCCTACGAGCAGTACTTC,CATSFDRAYEQYF
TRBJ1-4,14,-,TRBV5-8,TGTGCCAGCAGCTTAGGGGCAGGGGATGAAAAACTGTTTTTT,CASSLGAGDEKLFF
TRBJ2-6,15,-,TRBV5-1,TGCGCCAGCAGCTCAGGGGTTACCGGGGCCAACGTCCTGACTTTC,CASSSGVTGANVLTF
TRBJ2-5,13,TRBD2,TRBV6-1,TGTGCCACCAAGACTAGCGGGCAAGAGACCCAGTACTTC,CATKTSGQETQYF